This T cell receptor beta chain was sequenced for a study of control samples from healthy donors and cancer patients. Here immunoSEQ multiplex PCR was the method, and the copy in TCRdb shows in-frame clones only, minus some. The data contain 150,000 or so clones, roughly 94% of them singletons. CDR1 and CDR2 (germline): WNHNN, SYGVQD (reference sequence). Trimming shortened V by 9 bases and J by 4 bases, and 16 bases separated the two germline ends. This CDR3 has 14 amino acids. The rearrangement links TRBV10-1 to TRBJ1-3, with a possible D match to TRBD1 (5 bases). Sample: blood. The source is a man between 35 and 55 years old in good health. CDR3 sequence (DNA): TGCGCCAGGCCAGGACAACGGCAGGGAAACACCATATATTTT. This gives the protein CARPGQRQGNTIYF.